The source of this T cell receptor (beta chain) is a study of T cell responses to AZD1222 COVID-19 vaccine. Study-wide results and caveats: All repertoire sampling was performed exclusively after the peak T cell response. Reportedly, close to half of spike-specific TCRs are directed against unmutated variant regions.

Note on this clone: Its target is not known.

The table came from immunoSEQ multiplex PCR; TCRdb's copy has only in-frame clones and leaves some out. The sample yields over 110,000 clones, 75% to 90% seen once. Deletions cut 5 bases from V and 7 bases from J, with 15 bases between. Germline V gene data show CDR1 as KGHSH and CDR2 as LQKENI. The CDR3 length is 14 residues. Second-dose recipients at about 4 or about 12 weeks were treated as one pooled group. The sample here was peripheral blood, taken 28 days after the second AZD1222 dose. V and J are TRBV18 and TRBJ2-1; D perhaps matches TRBD2 (6 bases). The TCR comes from an adult who received the AZD1222 COVID-19 vaccine. The DNA of the CDR3 is TGTGCCAGCTCAGGGGGAGGAGGGAAGAATGAGCAGTTCTTC. This translates into CASSGGGGKNEQFF. Full variable domain (remainder filled in from reference TRBV18 and TRBJ2-1): NAGVMQNPRHLVRRRGQEARLRCSPMKGHSHVYWYRQLPEEGLKFMVYLQKENIIDESGMPKERFSAEFPKEGPSILRIQQVVRGDSAAYFCASSGGGGKNEQFFGPGTRLTVL.